This T cell receptor beta chain was sequenced during a study of CXCR3-negative and CXCR3-positive naive CD8 T cells. There are 16 residues in the CDR3. Germline V gives CDR1 SGHRS, CDR2 YFSETQ. Remarks on this clonotype: The target antigen is unknown.

Through 5' RACE with UMI labels, the TRB cDNA libraries were prepared. TCRdb reprocessed the 5' RACE reads, with one entry per CDR3 protein and no DNA. Its listing shows approximately 59,000 distinct CDR3 sequences. The study, taken as a whole, reports: Naive cells positive for CXCR3 carried more hydrophobic TRB CDR3s than CXCR3-negative ones.

This chain connects TRBV5-1 to TRBJ2-5; TCRdb selects TRBD2, and the lack of DNA leaves this call unchecked. The receptor was isolated from a human donor in good health. Some clones in this sample may be carry-over from other donors' samples. The sample comprised naive CXCR3+ CD8+ T cells from blood. The sample's subset: CD45RO-CCR7+CD27+CD95- naive CD8+ T cells expressing CXCR3 (TNR3+). CDR3 in amino acids: CASSLELAGPSGTQYF.